The 9 T cell receptor beta chains listed next were all sequenced from one sample in a study of Graves' ophthalmopathy and Graves' hyperthyroidism. The study amplified TCR beta CDR3 regions using RNA transcripts. The first round was an RT-PCR with HTBI primers, and the second round was a multiplex PCR. In TCRdb, the multiplex PCR reads were re-called with MiXCR into one record per CDR3 protein. The sample has about 1.2 million distinct CDR3 sequences, about two fifths seen once. Material: peripheral blood or thyroid tissue (not recorded which). The receptors derive from an adult man with Graves' hyperthyroidism.

Note on this clonotype: Germline is not matched at one junction end, which may reflect a read error. This chain joins TRBV7-2 and TRBJ2-7, with 7 nucleotides matching TRBD1. Germline loops: CDR1 SGHTA, CDR2 FQGNSA. CDR3 length: 15 amino acids. CDR3: CASSAFDRVSYEQCF. The CDR3 DNA is TGTGCCAGCAGTGCATTCGACAGGGTCTCCTACGAGCAGTGCTTC.

The V and J genes are TRBV19 and TRBJ1-2; tentatively, D is TRBD1 (5 bases). The germline gives CDR1 LNHDA, CDR2 SQIVND (reference sequence). This CDR3 is 15 amino acids long. V dropped 3 bases and J dropped 6 bases, with 17 bases sitting between them. The CDR3 DNA is TGTGCCAGTAGTATTAGCGGGGCCACGGACCATGGCTACACCTTC. It specifies CASSISGATDHGYTF. Filled out from reference TRBV19 and TRBJ1-2, the complete variable domain reads DGGITQSPKYLFRKEGQNVTLSCEQNLNHDAMYWYRQDPGQGLRLIYYSQIVNDFQKGDIAEGYSVSREKKESFPLTVTSAQKNPTAFYLCASSISGATDHGYTFGSGTRLTVV.

To note about this clonotype: A read error may account for a junction end that differs from germline. The chain recombines TRBV10-3 with TRBJ1-2; D might be TRBD1 (5 bases). The germline V gene has CDR1 ENHRY and CDR2 SYGVKD. CDR3 length equals 16 residues. CDR3 sequence (DNA): TGTGCCAGCAGTTTGCTAGGGACGGGGGCTAACTATGGCTACACCTTC. Protein sequence: CASSLLGTGANYGYTF.

Only one count was recorded for this clonotype. The chain joins TRBV12-3 or TRBV12-4 to TRBJ1-1, with D tentatively TRBD1 (6 bases). CDR3 length equals 13 residues. The V and J ends lost 4 bases and 8 bases respectively, with 14 bases between them. The CDR3 region has the DNA TGTGCCAGCAGTTACCAGGGGTTCACGGAAGCTTTCTTT. This translates into CASSYQGFTEAFF.

CDR3 coding DNA: TGTGCCAGCAGGCAAATACAGGGCTTGGCCTACGAGCAGTACTTC. This gives the protein CASRQIQGLAYEQYF. The chain is built from TRBV6-1 and TRBJ2-7, with D perhaps matching TRBD1 (6 bases). Germline V gives CDR1 MNHNS, CDR2 SASEGT. CDR3 length: 15 amino acids. V lost 6 bases to trimming and J lost 2 bases, with 17 bases between them.

The CDR3 DNA sequence: TGCAGCTTAGCTGGGACCCAGAACACTGAAGCTTTCTTT. Translating gives CSLAGTQNTEAFF. The chain recombines TRBV29-1 with TRBJ1-1, with D perhaps matching TRBD1 (5 bases). The germline V gene encodes CDR1 SQVTM and CDR2 ANQGSEA. Trimming took 8 bases from V and 1 from J, leaving 14 bases between them. The CDR3 totals 13 residues.

This clonotype was recorded at least ten times. The chain has TRBV20-1 and TRBJ2-5, with 8 bases that match TRBD2. The J segment lost 5 bases and the V segment lost 6 bases, leaving 5 bases of the junction unmatched. CDR1 is DFQATT, CDR2 SNEGSKA, per germline (reference sequence). The CDR3 is 12 amino acids. CDR3 in amino acids: CSAPGTRETQYF. The CDR3 nucleotides are TGCAGTGCGCCCGGGACTAGGGAGACCCAGTACTTC.

With respect to this clonotype: Sequence at one end of the junction differs from germline and may be a read error. V is TRBV5-1 and J is TRBJ2-5; the D is unclear. Germline V gene data show CDR1 as SGHRS and CDR2 as YFSETQ. The CDR3 is 13 amino acids. The CDR3 region has the DNA TGCGCCAGCACCCAAAGGGTGGAAGAGGCCCAGTACTTC. It is translated as CASTQRVEEAQYF.

This chain joins TRBV12-3 or TRBV12-4 and TRBJ1-1, with a possible D match to TRBD1 (6 bases). Trimming took off 6 bases at V and 7 bases at J, with 18 bases between the two ends. The CDR3 contains 14 residues. CDR3 protein: CASRTTGPLGEAFF. CDR3 nucleotides: TGTGCCAGCAGAACGACAGGCCCCCTGGGTGAAGCTTTCTTT.